This T cell receptor beta chain is from a study of blood T cell repertoires in COVID-19. Original methodology: Estimates of nucleated cell counts were drawn from the amplification of reference gene primers. Only in-frame clones appear in the TCRdb table, and some are missing; sequencing was by immunoSEQ multiplex PCR. V, J and clone size are taken as reported in that table, and D and trimming were inferred from the DNA itself. The sample lists approximately 280,000 clones; 75% to 90% were seen once. The CDR3 loop spans 15 amino acids. CDR1 and CDR2 (germline): MNHEY, SVGAGI. The V and J ends lost 6 bases and 4 bases respectively, with 16 bases between them. Ages ranged from about 18 to 90 years, with residence in more than 20 US areas.

This chain connects TRBV6-5 to TRBJ1-3, with D perhaps matching TRBD1 (6 bases). The receptor was isolated from a woman aged 45 to 65 who had recovered from COVID-19. The sequencing sample was made of PBMCs or T cells enriched from blood (not recorded which). CDR3 bases: TGTGCCAGCAGCTCCCTGGGGGGGCAAGGAAACACCATATATTTT. Residues: CASSSLGGQGNTIYF.